The clone carrying this TCR beta chain came up a few times. Researchers took blood at baseline, on cycle 4 day 1, and on cycle 7 day 1. These data originate in a study of OX40 agonist ivuxolimab in advanced cancers. Germline V gene data show CDR1 as LNHDA and CDR2 as SQIVND (reference sequence). CDR3 length equals 15 residues. Losses at the gene ends were 1 base for V and 4 bases for J; bases not matched to a gene: 6. Profiled with immunoSEQ multiplex PCR; TCRdb holds only in-frame clones, not every one. Here the sample spans roughly 86,000 clones, 90% to 95% being singletons. J is TRBJ1-1 and V is TRBV19, with 7 bases matching TRBD1. This clonotype was sampled from an adult with an advanced solid tumor such as melanoma, head and neck, liver or kidney cancer. Sequencing used CD4+ or CD8+ T cells sorted from blood, obtained in a trial of the OX40 agonist ivuxolimab. The CDR3 region has the DNA TGTGCCAGTAGTATAGGACAGGGCCGTGGCACTGAAGCTTTCTTT. It specifies CASSIGQGRGTEAFF.